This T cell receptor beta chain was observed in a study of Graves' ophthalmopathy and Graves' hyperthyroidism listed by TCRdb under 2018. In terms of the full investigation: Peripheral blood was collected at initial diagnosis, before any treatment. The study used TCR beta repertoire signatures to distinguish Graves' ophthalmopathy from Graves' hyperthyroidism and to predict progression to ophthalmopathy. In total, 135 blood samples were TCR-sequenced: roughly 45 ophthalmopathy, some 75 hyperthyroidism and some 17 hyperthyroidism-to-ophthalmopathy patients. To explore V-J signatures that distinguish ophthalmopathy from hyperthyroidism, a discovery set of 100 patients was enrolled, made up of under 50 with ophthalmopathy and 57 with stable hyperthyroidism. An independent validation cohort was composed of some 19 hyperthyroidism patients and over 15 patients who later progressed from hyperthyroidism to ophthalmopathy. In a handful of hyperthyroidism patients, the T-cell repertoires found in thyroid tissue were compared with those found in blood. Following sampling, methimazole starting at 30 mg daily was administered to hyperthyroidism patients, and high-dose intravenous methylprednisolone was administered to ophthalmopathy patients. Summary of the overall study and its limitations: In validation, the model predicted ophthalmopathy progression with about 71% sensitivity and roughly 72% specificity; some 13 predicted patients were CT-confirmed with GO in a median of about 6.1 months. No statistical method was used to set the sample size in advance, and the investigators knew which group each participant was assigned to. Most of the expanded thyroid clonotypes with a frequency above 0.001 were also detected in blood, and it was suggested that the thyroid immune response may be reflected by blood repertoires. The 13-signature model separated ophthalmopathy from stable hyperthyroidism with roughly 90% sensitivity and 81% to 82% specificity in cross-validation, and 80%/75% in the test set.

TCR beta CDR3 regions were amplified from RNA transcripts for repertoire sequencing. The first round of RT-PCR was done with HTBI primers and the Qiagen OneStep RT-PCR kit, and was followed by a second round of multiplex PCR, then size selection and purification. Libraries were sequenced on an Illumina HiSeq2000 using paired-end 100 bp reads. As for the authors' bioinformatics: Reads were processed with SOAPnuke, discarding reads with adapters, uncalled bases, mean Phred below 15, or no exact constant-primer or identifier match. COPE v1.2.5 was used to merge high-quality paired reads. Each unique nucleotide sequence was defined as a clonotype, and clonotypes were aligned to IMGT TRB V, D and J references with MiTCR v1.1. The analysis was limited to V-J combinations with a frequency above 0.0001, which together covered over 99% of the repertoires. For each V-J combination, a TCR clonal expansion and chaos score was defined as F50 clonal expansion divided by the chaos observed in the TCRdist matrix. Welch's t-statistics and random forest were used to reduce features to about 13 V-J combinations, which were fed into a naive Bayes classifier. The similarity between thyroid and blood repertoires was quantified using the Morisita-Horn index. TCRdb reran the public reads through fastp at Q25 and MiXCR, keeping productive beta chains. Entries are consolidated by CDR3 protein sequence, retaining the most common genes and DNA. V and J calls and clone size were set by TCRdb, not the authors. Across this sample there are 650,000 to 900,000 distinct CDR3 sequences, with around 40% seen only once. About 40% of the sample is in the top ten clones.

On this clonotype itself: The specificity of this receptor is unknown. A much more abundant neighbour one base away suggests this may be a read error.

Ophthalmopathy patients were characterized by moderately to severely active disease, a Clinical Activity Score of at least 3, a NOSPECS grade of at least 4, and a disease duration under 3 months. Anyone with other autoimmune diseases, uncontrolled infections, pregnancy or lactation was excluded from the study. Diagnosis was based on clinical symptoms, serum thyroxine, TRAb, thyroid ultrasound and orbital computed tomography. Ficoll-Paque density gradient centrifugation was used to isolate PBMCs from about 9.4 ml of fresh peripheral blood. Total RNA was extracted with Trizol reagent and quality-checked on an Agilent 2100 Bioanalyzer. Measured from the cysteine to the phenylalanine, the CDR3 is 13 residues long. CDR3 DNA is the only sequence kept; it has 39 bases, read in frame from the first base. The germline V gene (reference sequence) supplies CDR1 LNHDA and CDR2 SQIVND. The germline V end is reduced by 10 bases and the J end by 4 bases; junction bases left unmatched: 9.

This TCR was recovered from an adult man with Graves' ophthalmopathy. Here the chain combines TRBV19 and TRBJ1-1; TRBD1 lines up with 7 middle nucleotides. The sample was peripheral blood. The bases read TGTGCCACCGACAGGGCTCATGGCACTGAAGCTTTCTTT. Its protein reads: CATDRAHGTEAFF. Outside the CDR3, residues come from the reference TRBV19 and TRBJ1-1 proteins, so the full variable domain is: DGGITQSPKYLFRKEGQNVTLSCEQNLNHDAMYWYRQDPGQGLRLIYYSQIVNDFQKGDIAEGYSVSREKKESFPLTVTSAQKNPTAFYLCATDRAHGTEAFFGQGTRLTVV.